One sample yielded the 9 T cell receptor beta chains listed below, sequenced in a study of T cell responses to AZD1222 COVID-19 vaccine. Here immunoSEQ multiplex PCR was the method, and the copy in TCRdb shows in-frame clones only, minus some. Here the sample spans some 110,000 clones, roughly 86% being singletons. This specimen consisted of peripheral blood, obtained 28 days after the second dose of the MenACWY control vaccine. These receptors all come from an adult who received the MenACWY meningococcal vaccine as a control.

The CDR3 nucleotides are TGTGCCAGCAGTGACCTCAGGGGGAAACTGTTTTTT. Residues: CASSDLRGKLFF. The chain couples TRBV6-4 to TRBJ1-4; 7 nucleotides align to TRBD1. This CDR3 comprises 12 residues. The J segment lost 11 bases and the V segment lost 2 bases, leaving 2 bases of the junction unmatched. CDR1 is MRHNA, CDR2 SNTAGT, per germline.

The rearrangement links TRBV7-8 to TRBJ2-7, with no clear D. The length of the CDR3 is 11 residues. Trimming took off 4 bases at V and 4 bases at J, with 5 bases between the two ends. Germline assignment: CDR1 SGHVS and CDR2 FQNEAQ. The CDR3: CASSSLYEQYF. The CDR3 DNA reads TGTGCCAGCAGCTCCCTTTACGAGCAGTACTTC.

The chain carries TRBV3-1 (or the pseudogene TRBV3-2) and TRBJ2-1; TRBD1 is a possible D gene (5 bases). CDR1 and CDR2 (germline): LGHDT, YNNKEL (reference sequence). Trimming removed 4 bases from V and 4 bases from J, with 17 bases in between. CDR3 size: 16 residues. The DNA for the CDR3 is TGTGCCAGCAGCCCCCGAAGGGCAGGGTTATACAATGAGCAGTTCTTC. It codes for CASSPRRAGLYNEQFF.

The table lists this clone with a few counts. The chain combines TRBV9 with TRBJ1-3; 7 positions agree with TRBD1. V was clipped by 0 bases and J by 4 bases; unmatched bases: 13. Germline-derived CDR1 and CDR2 are SGDLS and YYNGEE. The CDR3 is made up of 18 amino acids. CDR3 protein: CASSVGLGDRGAGNTIYF. CDR3 coding DNA: TGTGCCAGCAGCGTAGGGCTAGGGGACAGAGGAGCCGGAAACACCATATATTTT. Full variable domain (remainder filled in from reference TRBV9 and TRBJ1-3): DSGVTQTPKHLITATGQRVTLRCSPRSGDLSVYWYQQSLDQGLQFLIQYYNGEERAKGNILERFSAQQFPDLHSELNLSSLELGDSALYFCASSVGLGDRGAGNTIYFGEGSWLTVV.

This clone was observed a few times. This chain connects TRBV12-3 or TRBV12-4 to TRBJ1-5; D is undetermined. V was cut by 1 base and J by 4 bases, with 5 bases left in between. This CDR3 contains 13 residues. The CDR3 DNA reads TGTGCCAGCAGTTTAGGCCCAAATCAGCCCCAGCATTTT. Translated: CASSLGPNQPQHF.

This clone appeared a few times. The rearrangement uses TRBV19 and TRBJ1-1; unclear D gene. V lost 6 bases and J 3 bases, leaving 11 bases between the germline ends. The CDR3 extends over 13 amino acids. Per the germline V gene, CDR1 is LNHDA and CDR2 is SQIVND (reference sequence). The chain's CDR3 is CASRIGGDTEAFF. The CDR3, as DNA: TGTGCCAGTAGAATTGGTGGGGACACTGAAGCTTTCTTT.

In nucleotides, the CDR3 is TGTGCCAGCAGTGAAACAGGGCCGTATGGCTACACCTTC. The encoded protein is CASSETGPYGYTF. This chain connects TRBV6-1 to TRBJ1-2, with a possible D match to TRBD1 (6 bases). Trimming took 2 bases from V and 5 from J, leaving 9 bases between them. CDR1 is MNHNS, CDR2 SASEGT, per germline. CDR3 size: 13 residues.

V and J are TRBV28 and TRBJ1-5; D is uncertain. This CDR3 is built from 15 residues. Trimming pared 5 bases from V and 3 bases from J, leaving 14 bases between. CDR1 is MDHEN and CDR2 is SYDVKM in the germline V gene. This CDR3 reads CASSPLRPLNQPQHF. The CDR3 nucleotides read TGTGCCAGCAGTCCCCTCCGGCCCCTCAATCAGCCCCAGCATTTT.

The chain links TRBV7-3 to TRBJ1-6, with D unresolved. The CDR3 length is 12 residues. Germline V gene lookup returns CDR1 SGHTA and CDR2 FQGTGA. V shed 5 bases and J shed 7 bases, with 6 bases lying between them. The CDR3 reads CASSQGNSPLHF. The CDR3 DNA follows: TGTGCCAGCAGCCAAGGGAATTCACCCCTCCACTTT. The full variable domain, its missing parts supplied by reference TRBV7-3 and TRBJ1-6, is GAGVSQTPSNKVTEKGKYVELRCDPISGHTALYWYRQSLGQGPEFLIYFQGTGAADDSGLPNDRFFAVRPEGSVSTLKIQRTERGDSAVYLCASSQGNSPLHFGNGTRLTVT.